Only a few counts were recorded for the clone carrying this T cell receptor (beta chain). The antigen remains undetermined. This record comes from a study of beta chain features in type 1 diabetes. Study outcomes and limitations: The naive, central memory and Treg TCRB repertoires of patients appeared to be more similar to one another than those of healthy donors. VDJ junctions in type 1 diabetes patients carried more deletions and fewer insertions.

V was trimmed by 4 bases and J by 5 bases, leaving 15 bases between them. Looked up from germline, CDR1 is PRHDT and CDR2 is FYEKMQ (reference sequence). The CDR3 covers 16 residues. The authors reverse transcribed all of the isolated RNA, so sequencing captured expressed TCRB transcripts. Measured with immunoSEQ multiplex PCR; TCRdb has only the in-frame clones, and not every one. Of roughly 500,000 clones listed, approximately 30% are singletons. The sequence came from a man aged 18 to 30 in good health. The J gene is TRBJ2-6, the V gene TRBV13; D tentatively fits TRBD1 or TRBD2 (5 bases each). Sequencing used naive CD4+ T cells from blood. The CDR3 nucleotides read TGTGCCAGCAGCTGGGACGATGGGATTCGGGCCAACGTCCTGACTTTC. This translates into CASSWDDGIRANVLTF.